Listed below are T cell receptor beta chains from one sample, sequenced in a study of blood T cell repertoires in COVID-19. This table comes from immunoSEQ multiplex PCR, and its TCRdb copy is limited to in-frame clones, with some not included. There are 300,000 or so clones in the sample; about 87% occur only once, and roughly 7.1% lies in the top ten. Sequenced: peripheral blood. These receptor sequences come from a woman between 50 and 59 years old who had recovered from COVID-19. Both conserved end residues are part of each CDR3. The D gene is left open where the match is weak. Clone size is shown for a subset of rows, as once, few, many or a class of expanded clone.

j_gene | abundance | d_gene | v_gene | CDR3aa | CDR3nt
TRBJ1-2 | once | - | TRBV28 | CASNAGLGYTF | TGTGCCAGCAATGCGGGGTTGGGCTACACCTTC
TRBJ2-3 | - | TRBD1 | TRBV5-1 | CASTDPGTGGTDTQYF | TGCGCCAGCACTGATCCCGGGACAGGGGGCACAGATACGCAGTATTTT
TRBJ1-1 | - | - | TRBV6-1 | CASSEVVYGRNTEAFF | TGTGCCAGCAGTGAAGTTGTCTATGGTAGAAACACTGAAGCTTTCTTT
TRBJ1-1 | - | - | TRBV20-1 | CSASSGGDTEAFF | TGCAGTGCTAGTTCGGGGGGAGACACTGAAGCTTTCTTT
TRBJ1-2 | - | - | TRBV5-1 | CASSLVWGGYGYTF | TGCGCCAGCAGCTTGGTATGGGGGGGCTATGGCTACACCTTC
TRBJ2-6 | once | TRBD1 | TRBV19 | CASTRSAGTGVSGANVLTF | TGTGCCAGTACCAGGTCTGCCGGGACAGGGGTGTCTGGGGCCAACGTCCTGACTTTC
TRBJ2-1 | - | TRBD2 | TRBV5-1 | CASSLVLAGTTPNEQFF | TGCGCCAGCAGCTTGGTCCTAGCGGGTACGACCCCCAATGAGCAGTTCTTC
TRBJ1-6 | - | - | TRBV5-4 | CASTPHENRGSPLHF | TGTGCCAGCACCCCCCATGAAAATCGCGGTTCACCCCTCCACTTT
TRBJ1-1 | - | TRBD1 | TRBV7-3 | CASSQGAMNTEAFF | TGTGCCAGCAGCCAGGGGGCGATGAACACTGAAGCTTTCTTT
TRBJ2-1 | - | - | TRBV15 | CATSRDAQAGNEQFF | TGTGCCACCAGCAGAGATGCACAGGCAGGCAATGAGCAGTTCTTC
TRBJ2-5 | - | TRBD1 | TRBV7-2 | CASSLGTGSGKETQYF | TGTGCCAGCAGCTTGGGGACAGGGTCGGGTAAAGAGACCCAGTACTTC
TRBJ2-2 | - | - | TRBV28 | CASSLFSQLTGELFF | TGTGCCAGCAGTTTATTCTCACAGTTGACCGGGGAGCTGTTTTTT
TRBJ1-2 | once | - | TRBV28 | CASSFYRDYGYTF | TGTGCCAGCAGTTTCTATCGGGACTATGGCTACACCTTC
TRBJ2-2 | - | TRBD2 | TRBV7-3 | CASSEYSGRGTGELFF | TGTGCCAGCAGCGAATATAGCGGGAGGGGCACCGGGGAGCTGTTTTTT
TRBJ1-2 | - | TRBD1 | TRBV6-5 | CASSRQGMSNYGYTF | TGTGCCAGCAGCAGACAGGGAATGAGTAACTATGGCTACACCTTC